This is a list of T cell receptor beta chains from one sample in a study of cytomegalovirus exposure and HLA in healthy donors. Repertoires were generated with immunoSEQ multiplex PCR, while TCRdb's copy carries only in-frame clones and drops some. Found here are about 120,000 clones, about 76% of them singletons; the top ten hold 4.8%. Specimen: PBMCs. The receptors come from a man in his thirties or forties in good health and CMV-seropositive. Both conserved end residues are part of each CDR3. The D gene is left open where the match is weak. Only part of the rows carry a size: once, few, many, or a class if the clone is expanded.

>TRBV27|.|.|TRBJ1-5
TGTGCCAGCAGCGTCCAGGGAATGGTTCGGGAGCCCCAGCATTTT
CASSVQGMVREPQHF
>TRBV7-8|.|.|TRBJ1-1
TGTGCCAGCAGCTTAGAACCAGGGGCCTTGAACACTGAAGCTTTCTTT
CASSLEPGALNTEAFF
>TRBV29-1|.|TRBD2|TRBJ2-3
TGCAGCGTTGAGTTAAGCCCCGGGACTAGCGGGGGGGGGTATAGCACAGATACGCAGTATTTT
CSVELSPGTSGGGYSTDTQYF
>TRBV19|.|TRBD1|TRBJ2-4
TGTGCCAGTAGTATCCGGGACAGGGGGACCCAGAAAAACATTCAGTACTTC
CASSIRDRGTQKNIQYF
>TRBV6-1|.|.|TRBJ1-5
TGTGCCAGCAGTACCGAAGTGGGGCTGGCTCAGCCCCAGCATTTT
CASSTEVGLAQPQHF
>TRBV28|once|TRBD1|TRBJ2-1
TGTGCCAGCAGTTTGGGGCCGAGACAGGGTTACAATGAGCAGTTCTTC
CASSLGPRQGYNEQFF
>TRBV7-9|many|TRBD1|TRBJ1-1
TGTGCCAGCAGCTCCCAGGGGGGTACTGAAGCTTTCTTT
CASSSQGGTEAFF
>TRBV9|.|.|TRBJ1-3
TGTGCCAGCAGCGTAGACCGGGGTGAAGGAAACACCATATATTTT
CASSVDRGEGNTIYF
>TRBV28|.|TRBD2|TRBJ2-3
TGTGCCAGCAGTATAGCGGGGAGCACAGATACGCAGTATTTT
CASSIAGSTDTQYF
>TRBV5-1|.|.|TRBJ2-1
TGCGCCAGCAGCTTGGTGGGGGGCTCCTACAATGAGCAGTTCTTC
CASSLVGGSYNEQFF
>TRBV27|.|TRBD2|TRBJ2-7
TGTGCCAGCAGTCCTCCGGGGGGGCCCCACGAGCAGTACTTC
CASSPPGGPHEQYF
>TRBV7-9|.|TRBD1|TRBJ2-5
TGTGCCAGCAGCTTAGGGACAGGAGTGGAGACCCAGTACTTC
CASSLGTGVETQYF
>TRBV15|.|TRBD1|TRBJ1-2
TGTGCCACCAGCAGGGGACAGGGCGGTTATGGCTACACCTTC
CATSRGQGGYGYTF
>TRBV28|.|.|TRBJ1-1
TGTGCCAGCAGTTCCACGGAGGTTCGGACTTTCTTT
CASSSTEVRTFF
>TRBV4-3|.|.|TRBJ2-5
TGCGCCAGCAGCCAAGACCGGACTGGCCAGACCCAGTACTTC
CASSQDRTGQTQYF
>TRBV15|.|.|TRBJ2-5
TGTGCCACCAGCAGAGTAAGTGCGGAGACCCAGTACTTC
CATSRVSAETQYF
>TRBV18|.|TRBD1|TRBJ1-1
TGTGCCAGCTCACTGCTAGGACAGGGGGCTACGAACACTGAAGCTTTCTTT
CASSLLGQGATNTEAFF
>TRBV30|.|TRBD2|TRBJ2-7
TGTGCCTGGACCAACTGGAGGGCTAGCGGGGGAACCTACGAGCAGTACTTC
CAWTNWRASGGTYEQYF
>TRBV27|few|TRBD1|TRBJ1-1
TGTGCCAGCAGTTTATTCCCCCCGGGACAGGGAGGTACTGAAGCTTTCTTT
CASSLFPPGQGGTEAFF
>TRBV5-1|.|.|TRBJ1-6
TGCGCCAGCAGCCCCGGGACTTCCGTATCCCGATCACCCCTCCACTTT
CASSPGTSVSRSPLHF
>TRBV28|.|.|TRBJ2-1
TGTGCCAGCAGTTCTCTGACAGATTCCAACAATGAGCAGTTCTTC
CASSSLTDSNNEQFF
>TRBV19|once|.|TRBJ1-6
TGTGCCAGTAGTCAGGGACATACCATTGATTCACCCCTCCACTTT
CASSQGHTIDSPLHF
>TRBV2|.|TRBD1|TRBJ2-1
TGTGCCAGCAGTGAACGGGACAGGGGCATCCCTCCCTACAATGAGCAGTTCTTC
CASSERDRGIPPYNEQFF
>TRBV20-1|.|.|TRBJ1-2
TGCAGTGCTGCAGGGAATGATGGCTACACCTTC
CSAAGNDGYTF
>TRBV9|.|TRBD1|TRBJ2-7
TGTGCCAGCAGCGTTCGACAGGGGGCCTCCTACGAGCAGTACTTC
CASSVRQGASYEQYF
>TRBV6-1|.|TRBD1|TRBJ2-5
TGTGCCAGCAGTTGGACAGGGGGCCCAGAGACCCAGTACTTC
CASSWTGGPETQYF
>TRBV5-5|.|.|TRBJ2-7
TGTGCCAGCAGCTTGGCCTCGGCAAGACTTTCCTACGAGCAGTACTTC
CASSLASARLSYEQYF
>TRBV6-4|.|TRBD1|TRBJ1-2
TGTGCCAGCAGCAGGGACAGATCTAACTATGGCTACACCTTC
CASSRDRSNYGYTF
>TRBV19|few|.|TRBJ2-1
TGTGCCAGTAGTATGGATTCAGGCCCGGTGCTTACCTACAATGAGCAGTTCTTC
CASSMDSGPVLTYNEQFF
>TRBV30|.|.|TRBJ1-2
TGTGCCTGGGGAGAGGGTGCCTTAGGTGGCTACACCTTC
CAWGEGALGGYTF
>TRBV2|few|.|TRBJ2-7
TGTGCCAGCAGTGAACACGGGATGAACTACGAGCAGTACTTC
CASSEHGMNYEQYF
>TRBV4-1|.|TRBD1|TRBJ2-1
TGCGCCAGCAGCCTCATGCCGGGACAGTACAATGAGCAGTTCTTC
CASSLMPGQYNEQFF
>TRBV29-1|few|.|TRBJ1-2
TGCAGCGTTGAACGCGGGGGGCAGGATGGCTACACCTTC
CSVERGGQDGYTF
>TRBV9|.|TRBD2|TRBJ2-5
TGTGCCAGCAGCGACGAGCGGGGAGAAGAGACCCAGTACTTC
CASSDERGEETQYF
>TRBV2|few|TRBD1|TRBJ1-3
TGTGCCAGCAGCAAGGACAGGGTCCCTGGAAACACCATATATTTT
CASSKDRVPGNTIYF
>TRBV9|.|.|TRBJ1-6
TGTGCCAGCAGCGTTGACTCGAATTCACCCCTCCACTTT
CASSVDSNSPLHF
>TRBV4-3|.|TRBD1|TRBJ1-6
TGCGCCAGCAGCAGAATACAGGGGAATAATTCACCCCTCCACTTT
CASSRIQGNNSPLHF
>TRBV28|.|.|TRBJ1-2
TGTGCCAGCAGTTTGCCTACAGGGTCCTATGGCTACACCTTC
CASSLPTGSYGYTF
>TRBV9|.|.|TRBJ1-6
TGTGCCAGCAGCGTAACAACCGATAATTCACCCCTCCACTTT
CASSVTTDNSPLHF
>TRBV7-2|.|TRBD2|TRBJ2-1
TGTGCCAGCAGCTTATCTAGCGGGGGCCGGCCTGATGAGCAGTTCTTC
CASSLSSGGRPDEQFF
>TRBV7-2|.|TRBD2|TRBJ2-2
TGTGCCAGCAGCTCCGGGCGGGGGGCCACCGGGGAGCTGTTTTTT
CASSSGRGATGELFF
>TRBV6-5|.|TRBD1|TRBJ2-2
TGTGCCAGCAGACGGACAGGGGTCCACACCGGGGAGCTGTTTTTT
CASRRTGVHTGELFF
>TRBV25-1|.|TRBD1|TRBJ1-2
TGTGCCAGCAGTGAATTGGTGACAGGGGGCGGCTATGGCTACACCTTC
CASSELVTGGGYGYTF
>TRBV7-2|.|.|TRBJ2-1
TGTGCCAGCAGCTTAGCCGGGTCGCATGAGCAGTTCTTC
CASSLAGSHEQFF
>TRBV19|few|TRBD1|TRBJ2-1
TGTGCCAGTAGTATCCCAGACAGGGGGTACAATGAGCAGTTCTTC
CASSIPDRGYNEQFF
>TRBV30|.|TRBD1|TRBJ2-7
TGTGCCTGGAGTCCGACAGGGACCCGGGCCTACGAGCAGTACTTC
CAWSPTGTRAYEQYF
>TRBV28|.|.|TRBJ1-1
TGTGCCAGCAGTCACCCGGCGGCGAATGCAGCTTTCTTT
CASSHPAANAAFF
>TRBV25-1|.|TRBD1|TRBJ1-1
TGTGCCAGCAGTGTACAGGGGGTAACTGAAGCTTTCTTT
CASSVQGVTEAFF
>TRBV19|.|TRBD2|TRBJ2-3
TGTGCCAGTAGTGGGACTAGCGGATTAACAGATACGCAGTATTTT
CASSGTSGLTDTQYF
>TRBV7-2|.|TRBD1|TRBJ1-6
TGTGCCAGCAGCCGGAATACAGGGGGCGCGGATAATTCACCCCTCCACTTT
CASSRNTGGADNSPLHF